The sequence of this T cell receptor beta chain was determined in a study of blood T cell repertoires in COVID-19. Data came from immunoSEQ multiplex PCR; TCRdb stores just in-frame clones and leaves some out. The sample has 200,000 to 300,000 clones, 70% to 85% seen once. The CDR3 loop spans 14 amino acids. Trimming left V 0 bases short and J 4 bases short, with 10 bases between. The germline gives CDR1 KGHSH, CDR2 LQKENI. This clone was seen more than once but under ten times. The sample consisted of peripheral blood. The receptor's source is a middle-aged man who had recovered from COVID-19. The chain combines TRBV18 with TRBJ2-7; D is possibly TRBD1 (6 bases). This CDR3 is CASSPPGHTYEQYF. CDR3 nucleotide sequence: TGTGCCAGCTCACCACCGGGACACACATACGAGCAGTACTTC.